The rows below give T cell receptor beta chains drawn from one sample of a study of OX40 agonist ivuxolimab in advanced cancers. Produced via immunoSEQ multiplex PCR; TCRdb's table is partial and in-frame only. The data contain some 41,000 clones, approximately 90% of them singletons. The sample was CD4+ or CD8+ T cells sorted from blood, taken in a trial of the OX40 agonist ivuxolimab. The receptors were sampled from an adult with an advanced solid tumor such as melanoma, head and neck, liver or kidney cancer. The conserved cysteine and the conserved F or W are not part of the CDR3 here.

v_gene: TRBV6-5
CDR3aa: ASRTGLAGVYEQY

v_gene: TRBV28
CDR3aa: ASSLRGFGNTEAF

v_gene: TRBV18
CDR3aa: ASSPFPSAYLSYEQY

v_gene: TRBV7-6
CDR3aa: ASSSTVGTSGGPMD

v_gene: TRBV4-1
CDR3aa: ASSQQTGTANTGELF

v_gene: TRBV7-9
CDR3aa: ASSSFDSVSGNTIY

v_gene: TRBV4-1
CDR3aa: ASSQVGGDTYGYT

v_gene: TRBV18
CDR3aa: ASSPPGQDEQY

v_gene: TRBV27
CDR3aa: ASSSFGYGYT

v_gene: TRBV19
CDR3aa: ASSGDGYT

v_gene: TRBV4-2
CDR3aa: ASSQSGGNEQF

v_gene: TRBV9
CDR3aa: ASSVSGDNSPLH

v_gene: TRBV28
CDR3aa: ASTFEGTRGLFYGYT

v_gene: TRBV7-8
CDR3aa: ASSLVAGVTDTQY

v_gene: TRBV19
CDR3aa: ASSIALGTEAF

v_gene: TRBV7-6
CDR3aa: ASSLTGEQY

v_gene: TRBV28
CDR3aa: ASFDRSSYNSPLH

v_gene: TRBV4-1
CDR3aa: ASTHTEGSTEAF

v_gene: TRBV5-1
CDR3aa: ASSPRTGDNEQF

v_gene: TRBV6-5
CDR3aa: ASSPGSRPIYEQY

v_gene: TRBV5-6
CDR3aa: ASNRQGGTEAF

v_gene: TRBV7-8
CDR3aa: ASSLPDRGDPGTGELF

v_gene: TRBV7-3
CDR3aa: ASSLAGTGNYEQY

v_gene: TRBV7-6
CDR3aa: ASSLDEGRLETQY

v_gene: TRBV7-9
CDR3aa: ASSIRQAYGYT

v_gene: TRBV4-1
CDR3aa: ASSHWGSGGPQETQY

v_gene: TRBV5-6
CDR3aa: ASSLAGGPEQNIQY

v_gene: TRBV19
CDR3aa: ASSNLDRPGETQY

v_gene: TRBV9
CDR3aa: ASSVALGIGELF

v_gene: TRBV6-5
CDR3aa: ASSYGVGSYEQY

v_gene: TRBV6-4
CDR3aa: ASSDHGREGQPQH

v_gene: TRBV5-5
CDR3aa: ASSWDSPYEQY

v_gene: TRBV9
CDR3aa: ASSVGADTTDTQY

v_gene: TRBV7-9
CDR3aa: ATAPLAGGPEYEQY

v_gene: TRBV7-2
CDR3aa: ASSLELLPNYGYT

v_gene: TRBV28
CDR3aa: ASIRTSEGNEQF

v_gene: TRBV5-5
CDR3aa: ASSFGTNNPYEQY

v_gene: TRBV27
CDR3aa: ASSLGTSSYEQY

v_gene: TRBV27
CDR3aa: ASSLRAGRGYT

v_gene: TRBV11-2
CDR3aa: ASSDDTGELF

v_gene: TRBV5-1
CDR3aa: ASSPLSGRDEKLF

v_gene: TRBV7-6
CDR3aa: ASSFFHDGNEQF

v_gene: TRBV6-5
CDR3aa: ASSTTGGKSEAF

v_gene: TRBV7-2
CDR3aa: ASSAGVFGNQPQH

v_gene: TRBV7-6
CDR3aa: ASSRTREETQY

v_gene: TRBV16
CDR3aa: ASSRSTGFSGNTIY

v_gene: TRBV6-4
CDR3aa: ASSERLAGAYNEQF

v_gene: TRBV6-5
CDR3aa: ASSYSIVSGNEQY

v_gene: TRBV9
CDR3aa: ASSVVPGGLYNEQF

v_gene: TRBV4-1
CDR3aa: ASSPQRGRGNEQF

v_gene: TRBV11-2
CDR3aa: ASSSATGELF

v_gene: TRBV4-1
CDR3aa: ASSQVTGTEAF